Following are 31 T cell receptor beta chains from one sample sequenced in a study of T cells in Graves' hyperthyroidism and ophthalmopathy. RNA transcripts provided the source from which TCR beta CDR3 regions were amplified. HTBI primers were the set used in a first-round RT-PCR of the TCR CDR3. From the multiplex PCR reads, TCRdb called clonotypes with MiXCR, one entry per CDR3 protein. The sample shows a few hundred thousand distinct CDR3 sequences, roughly an eighth of them seen only once. Specimen: blood. Receptor source: a woman between 18 and 29 years old with Graves' hyperthyroidism.

This clonotype was recorded many times. The chain links TRBV7-3 to TRBJ2-7, with D perhaps given as TRBD1 or TRBD2 (6 bases each). There are 15 residues in the CDR3. V was shortened by 2 bases and J by 6 bases, with 17 bases between the two germline ends. Germline CDR1 SGHTA, CDR2 FQGTGA. The CDR3 coding sequence is TGTGCCAGCAGCTTACTGGGAAGGGGGGTCAGCGAGCAGTACTTC. It translates to CASSLLGRGVSEQYF.

This clonotype showed up many times. V usage is TRBV11-2 and J usage is TRBJ1-1, with TRBD1 matching 7 bases. The CDR3 loop spans 18 amino acids. Germline V lookup: CDR1 SGHAT, CDR2 FQNNGV. The junction had 17 bases not matched to a gene; V was cut back by 1 base and J by 6 bases. The CDR3 nucleotides read TGTGCCAGCAGCTTAGGCAGGGGGTCTTCGTCTAAAATGGCTGAAGCTTTCTTT. This encodes CASSLGRGSSSKMAEAFF.

This clonotype was recorded at least ten times. This chain joins TRBV30 and TRBJ2-2; no clear D. V was clipped by 0 bases and J by 2 bases, with 10 bases between them. The V gene's germline CDR1 is GTSNPN and CDR2 SVGIG (reference sequence). The CDR3 totals 15 residues. CDR3: CAWSVGTFNTGELFF. CDR3 coding DNA: TGTGCCTGGAGTGTGGGAACATTTAACACCGGGGAGCTGTTTTTT. Based on the CDR3 plus reference TRBV30 and TRBJ2-2, the full variable domain is SQTIHQWPATLVQPVGSPLSLECTVEGTSNPNLYWYRQAAGRGLQLLFYSVGIGQISSEVPQNLSASRPQDRQFILSSKKLLLSDSGFYLCAWSVGTFNTGELFFGEGSRLTVL.

This clonotype was picked up many times. The chain combines TRBV25-1 with TRBJ1-3; D ambiguous. Deletions cut 2 bases from V and 2 bases from J, with 7 bases between. Germline values: CDR1 MGHDK, CDR2 SYGVNS. CDR3 length equals 14 residues. The CDR3 loop reads CASSEERTGNTIYF. Here the CDR3 DNA reads TGTGCCAGCAGTGAAGAAAGGACTGGAAACACCATATATTTT.

This clonotype has a handful of counts. The V gene is TRBV29-1, the J gene TRBJ1-2; D gene ambiguous. The CDR3 length is 12 residues. Germline V lookup: CDR1 SQVTM, CDR2 ANQGSEA. The V end was cut by 4 bases, the J end by 2 bases, with 8 bases between. CDR3 loop: CSVGMSNYGYTF. CDR3 coding DNA: TGCAGCGTTGGGATGTCGAACTATGGCTACACCTTC. Full variable domain (remainder filled in from reference TRBV29-1 and TRBJ1-2): SAVISQKPSRDICQRGTSLTIQCQVDSQVTMMFWYRQQPGQSLTLIATANQGSEATYESGFVIDKFPISRPNLTFSTLTVSNMSPEDSSIYLCSVGMSNYGYTFGSGTRLTVV.

This clonotype was picked up many times. The genes are TRBV30 and TRBJ1-1; D may be TRBD1 (5 bases). This CDR3 comprises 12 residues. The germline V gene encodes CDR1 GTSNPN and CDR2 SVGIG (reference sequence). Trimming shortened V by 4 bases and J by 4 bases, and 10 bases separated the two germline ends. CDR3 sequence reads: CAWTRGTTEAFF. CDR3 nucleotides: TGTGCCTGGACCCGGGGGACCACTGAAGCTTTCTTT.

Points on this clonotype: A much larger clone sits a single nucleotide away, making a read error possible. V is TRBV20-1 and J is TRBJ2-1; 8 nucleotides line up with TRBD2. The V gene's germline CDR1 is DFQATT and CDR2 SNEGSKA (reference sequence). This CDR3 has 14 amino acids. CDR3 in DNA: TGCAGTGCTGAAAGCGGGAGCCCCCCCTATGAGCAGTCCTTC. It specifies CSAESGSPPYEQSF.

The V gene is TRBV5-1, the J gene TRBJ2-5, with D possibly being TRBD2 (7 bases). Germline loops: CDR1 SGHRS, CDR2 YFSETQ. This CDR3 has 14 amino acids. V lost 0 bases and J lost 4, with 10 bases in between. CDR3 DNA: TGCGCCAGCAGCTTGGAGGGGGGGACAGAGACCCAGTACTTC. It is translated as CASSLEGGTETQYF.

The chain recombines TRBV14 with TRBJ1-2; 9 positions agree with TRBD1. V was clipped by 0 bases and J by 3 bases; unmatched bases: 5. This CDR3 spans 16 amino acids. Germline CDR1 and CDR2: SGHDN and FVKESK. CDR3 sequence: CASSQEGQGFHYGYTF. CDR3 in DNA: TGTGCCAGCAGCCAAGAAGGACAGGGGTTCCACTATGGCTACACCTTC.

The rearrangement uses TRBV20-1 and TRBJ2-7; possible D gene TRBD2, 5 bases. This CDR3 region has 13 residues. Germline V gene lookup returns CDR1 DFQATT and CDR2 SNEGSKA (reference sequence). Trimming removed 2 bases at V and 0 bases at J, with 8 bases between. CDR3 sequence reads: CSARWRNSYEQYF. The CDR3, as DNA: TGCAGTGCTAGATGGAGGAACTCCTACGAGCAGTACTTC.

The V call is TRBV18, the J call TRBJ2-5; 9 positions match TRBD1. V dropped 3 bases and J dropped 5; count of bases not matched to a gene: 4. Looked up from germline, CDR1 is KGHSH and CDR2 is LQKENI. The CDR3 is made up of 14 amino acids. CDR3 sequence: CASSPRTGAETQYF. The CDR3 bases are TGTGCCAGCTCACCGAGGACAGGGGCTGAGACCCAGTACTTC.

The sample holds many counts of this clonotype. The V call is TRBV6-1, the J call TRBJ1-2, with 8 bases lining up with TRBD1. This CDR3 comprises 13 residues. Germline assignment: CDR1 MNHNS and CDR2 SASEGT. The V segment lost 6 bases and the J segment 7 bases; nucleotides outside the gene matches: 7. DNA of the CDR3: TGTGCCAGCAGCAGCCAGGGGGCAGGTGGCTACACCTTC. Amino acids: CASSSQGAGGYTF.

This clonotype was counted at least ten times. The chain has TRBV11-2 and TRBJ2-3; either TRBD1 or TRBD2 may supply D (5 bases each). The germline V and J ends were trimmed by 1 base and 10 bases, with 18 bases remaining between them. This CDR3 contains 15 residues. In germline, CDR1 is SGHAT, CDR2 FQNNGV. Written as DNA, the CDR3 is TGTGCCAGCAGCTTAGGTTGGGACGGGAATGAGGCGCAGTATTTT. It specifies CASSLGWDGNEAQYF.

At least ten counts were recorded for this clonotype. This chain links TRBV5-1 with TRBJ2-3, with 9 bases identical to TRBD2. The V gene end was trimmed by 2 bases and the J gene end by 3 bases; junction bases not matched to a gene: 4. CDR1 is SGHRS and CDR2 is YFSETQ in the germline V gene. This CDR3 comprises 15 residues. The CDR3 reads CASSLAGGDTDTQYF. CDR3 nucleotides: TGCGCCAGCAGCTTAGCGGGAGGTGATACAGATACGCAGTATTTT.

This clonotype was seen repeatedly, ten times or more. The chain has TRBV3-1 and TRBJ2-5; 13 bases agree with TRBD2. Losses at the gene ends were 2 bases for V and 5 bases for J; bases not matched to a gene: 8. Germline V CDR1 and CDR2: LGHDT, YNNKEL (reference sequence). This CDR3 is 17 amino acids long. In nucleotides, the CDR3 is TGTGCCAGCAGCCAACCTACTAGCGGGAGGGCCTTTGAGACCCAGTACTTC. Residues: CASSQPTSGRAFETQYF.

This clonotype was seen ten or more times. V usage is TRBV10-1 and J usage is TRBJ1-1; D gene ambiguous. V was clipped by 4 bases and J by 1 base, with 13 bases between them. This CDR3 contains 15 residues. Germline V gene data show CDR1 as WNHNN and CDR2 as SYGVQD (reference sequence). The DNA of the CDR3 is TGCGCCAGCAGTGCGATTGGACCGCCGAACACTGAAGCTTTCTTT. Translated, it gives CASSAIGPPNTEAFF.

This clonotype was seen a few times. CDR3: CASSDSAIDGYTF. CDR3 coding DNA: TGCGCCAGCAGTGACTCCGCTATCGATGGCTACACCTTC. The chain has TRBV10-2 and TRBJ1-2; D not resolved. There are 13 residues in the CDR3. V lost 3 bases and J lost 6, with 11 bases in between. Germline V gives CDR1 WSHSY, CDR2 SAAADI.

Notes on this clonotype: A single base separates this from a much larger clone, so it may be a read error. This rearrangement joins TRBV20-1 to TRBJ1-5, with TRBD1 matching 7 bases. CDR3 length: 13 amino acids. Per the germline V gene, CDR1 is DFQATT and CDR2 is SNEGSKA (reference sequence). Trimming removed 2 bases from V and 11 bases from J; junction bases left unmatched: 9. CDR3: CSARKQGLYAQHF. The CDR3 DNA is TGCAGTGCTAGAAAACAGGGGCTTTATGCCCAGCATTTT.

This clonotype has ten or more counts. The chain joins TRBV12-3 or TRBV12-4 to TRBJ2-2, with D maybe TRBD1 (5 bases). V lost 8 bases and J 4 bases, leaving 11 bases between the germline ends. This CDR3 spans 13 amino acids. The CDR3 DNA reads TGTGCCAGCCGCAGGGATATCACCGGGGAGCTGTTTTTT. Translation gives CASRRDITGELFF.

This clonotype was recorded many times. This chain uses TRBV4-1 with TRBJ1-1, with 7 bases that match TRBD1. In germline, CDR1 is MGHRA, CDR2 YSYEKL. CDR3 length: 15 amino acids. Trimming took 3 bases from V and 6 from J; bases not matched to a gene: 10. The CDR3 nucleotides read TGCGCCAGCAGCCAGCCGGGACAGAGGACCTCTGAAGCTTTCTTT. Translation: CASSQPGQRTSEAFF.

In its sample, this clonotype was seen many times. The chain uses TRBV6-2 or TRBV6-3 and TRBJ2-7; TRBD1 might be the D (6 bases). Trimming removed 8 bases from V and 4 bases from J, with 12 bases in between. Germline assignment: CDR1 MNHEY and CDR2 SVGEGT. The CDR3 is 12 residues long. The CDR3 coding sequence is TGTGCCAGCGCCTCAGGGGTATACGAGCAGTACTTC. It is translated as CASASGVYEQYF.

Comment on this clonotype: This may be a read error, as it is one base from a much larger clone. This chain uses TRBV28 with TRBJ2-1; 9 bases fit TRBD2. This CDR3 contains 14 residues. CDR1 MDHEN and CDR2 SYDVKM come from the germline V gene. The CDR3 spells CASSLLAGYIEQFF. CDR3 nucleotides: TGTGCCAGCAGTTTACTAGCGGGATACATTGAGCAGTTCTTC.

In this sample, this clonotype turned up a few times. In DNA, the CDR3 is TGTGCCAGCAGTCTTAGACAGGGAGGCACCGGGGAGCTGTTTTTT. Translation: CASSLRQGGTGELFF. V is TRBV2 and J is TRBJ2-2; D is possibly TRBD1 (7 bases). CDR1 and CDR2 (germline): SNHLY, FYNNEI. The CDR3 sequence is 15 residues long. The V and J ends lost 5 bases and 4 bases respectively, with 14 bases between them.

The gene calls are TRBV27 and TRBJ2-7; the match to TRBD2 covers 10 bases. Germline V gene sequence: CDR1 MNHEY, CDR2 SMNVEV (reference sequence). CDR3 length: 17 amino acids. The ends lost 5 bases at V and 3 bases at J; junction bases unmatched: 13. CDR3 sequence: CASSPSGTSGNFYEQYF. The DNA for the CDR3 is TGTGCCAGCAGTCCCTCTGGTACTAGCGGGAATTTCTACGAGCAGTACTTC.

This clonotype was picked up a small number of times. At one end the junction does not follow the germline gene, possibly because of a read error. This chain links TRBV4-1 with TRBJ1-2, with a possible D match to TRBD1 (6 bases). Germline V gene data show CDR1 as MGHRA and CDR2 as YSYEKL. The CDR3 runs 15 residues. Here the CDR3 reads CTSSHPAAGDYGYTF. The CDR3 nucleotides are TGCACCAGCAGCCATCCAGCGGCAGGGGACTATGGCTACACCTTC.

The V gene is TRBV9, the J gene TRBJ2-2; perhaps TRBD2 as D (6 bases). The CDR3 has 15 residues. The V gene lost 1 base and the J gene lost 6 bases, with 13 bases spanning the gap. CDR1 and CDR2 from the germline V gene are SGDLS and YYNGEE. CDR3 amino acids: CASSVIGSEAGELFF. In nucleotides, the CDR3 is TGTGCCAGCAGCGTAATCGGGAGTGAGGCCGGGGAGCTGTTTTTT.

The V and J genes are TRBV27 and TRBJ1-2; maybe TRBD1 (6 bases). Germline V lookup: CDR1 MNHEY, CDR2 SMNVEV (reference sequence). This CDR3 comprises 12 residues. Trimming took off 6 bases at V and 5 bases at J, with 10 bases between the two ends. The CDR3 loop is CASSRTAYGYTF. The CDR3 bases are TGTGCCAGCAGCAGGACAGCTTATGGCTACACCTTC.

As for this clonotype: This sequence may be a read error, since a much larger clone differs from it by one base. The rearrangement joins TRBV19 to TRBJ1-1; 7 nucleotides match TRBD1. The trim removed 0 bases at V and 10 bases at J, leaving 8 bases unmatched. This CDR3 is built from 14 residues. Germline lookup yields CDR1 LNHDA and CDR2 SQIVND (reference sequence). CDR3 sequence (DNA): TGTGCCAGTAGTATAGATCGGGAGGGGGCCGGAGCTTTCTTT. It specifies CASSIDREGAGAFF.

Worth noting for this clonotype: A much larger clonotype is one base distant, so this may be a read error. CDR3 DNA: TGTGCCGGCAGCTTGGTACAGCTTAAGACTTCACCCCTCCACTTT. Translating it yields CAGSLVQLKTSPLHF. This chain links TRBV5-5 with TRBJ1-6; no clear D. Germline V gene data show CDR1 as SGHKS and CDR2 as YYEKEE (reference sequence). The CDR3 extends over 15 amino acids.

This clonotype was seen at least ten times. The chain is built from TRBV12-3 or TRBV12-4 and TRBJ2-7; perhaps TRBD1 as D (5 bases). Trimming removed 2 bases from V and 3 bases from J, with 11 bases in between. This CDR3 is 14 amino acids long. The CDR3 is CASSLPARVYEQYF. The CDR3 DNA sequence: TGTGCCAGCAGTTTACCGGCCAGGGTCTACGAGCAGTACTTC.

This clonotype appeared many times. The V and J genes are TRBV28 and TRBJ2-5, with D possibly matching TRBD1 (6 bases). This CDR3 comprises 14 residues. Germline CDR1 reads MDHEN; CDR2 reads SYDVKM. V was cut by 0 bases and J by 7 bases, with 12 bases left in between. In DNA form, the CDR3 reads TGTGCCAGCAGTTTATGGTGGGGGCCGGGGACCCAGTACTTC. This encodes CASSLWWGPGTQYF.